This T cell receptor beta chain is from a study of blood T cell repertoires in COVID-19. Study context: The samples span acute and convalescent COVID-19 from the United States, Italy and Spain. Sources were T cells, B-cell-depleted T cells, or PBMCs; the material itself was cDNA or gDNA.

This CDR3 spans 15 amino acids. Deletions cut 0 bases from V and 1 base from J, with 9 bases between. Germline-derived CDR1 and CDR2 are LNHDA and SQIVND (reference sequence). In regard to this clone: Other nucleotide sequences from this sample produce the same CDR3.

Per the original methods: From reference gene primer amplification, estimates of nucleated cell counts were derived. Sequencing was performed with immunoSEQ multiplex PCR; in TCRdb, only in-frame clones are kept and a portion is missing. V and J calls and clone size are given by that table; D and trimming were obtained from the DNA. This table holds approximately 140,000 clones, around 84% found once. Specimen: peripheral blood. This sequence originates from a human donor in a cohort sampled during active COVID-19. The rearrangement links TRBV19 to TRBJ1-1, with D unresolved. The CDR3 DNA reads as TGTGCCAGTAGTATAGATGGGCAAGGGAACACTGAAGCTTTCTTT. Translated, it gives CASSIDGQGNTEAFF.